Below, 6 T cell receptor beta chains from the same sample are listed, as sequenced in a study of shared clonotypes between healthy human individuals. CD45RO-negative, CCR7-selected cells formed the naive CD8 fraction, which excluded terminally differentiated effector memory CD45RA+ cells. Here immunoSEQ multiplex PCR was the method, and the copy in TCRdb shows in-frame clones only, minus some. Of about 2.2 million clones in the sample, about 94% were seen once. The sequenced sample consisted of naive CD8+ T cells from PBMCs. The source of these receptors is a man younger than 35 in good health. Some clones in this sample may be carry-over from other donors' samples.

J is TRBJ1-4 and V is TRBV15; no clear D gene. Germline-derived CDR1 and CDR2 are LNHNV and YYDKDF (reference sequence). V was pared by 0 bases and J by 5 bases, with 19 bases between. This CDR3 region has 18 residues. CDR3 in amino acids: CATSRDLISRSGNEKLFF. In nucleotides, the CDR3 is TGTGCCACCAGCAGAGATCTGATTTCACGGAGTGGGAATGAAAAACTGTTTTTT.

The rearrangement joins TRBV19 to TRBJ1-1; D might be TRBD1 (5 bases). CDR3 size: 13 residues. The germline CDR1 and CDR2 sequences are LNHDA and SQIVND (reference sequence). V lost 9 bases, J lost 7 bases, and 18 bases lay in between. CDR3 DNA: TGTGCCAGCCGAGCCCCCGGGGACGTTGAAGCTTTCTTT. Protein sequence: CASRAPGDVEAFF.

The rearrangement uses TRBV5-1 and TRBJ2-1, with 7 bases lining up with TRBD1. J gave up 6 bases and V 5 bases, and 14 bases lay outside the gene matches. Germline V gives CDR1 SGHRS, CDR2 YFSETQ. This CDR3 is 16 amino acids long. DNA for the CDR3: TGCGCCAGCAGGGATCACGCGACAGGGATCATCAATGAGCAGTTCTTC. This codes for CASRDHATGIINEQFF.

The rearrangement uses TRBV2 and TRBJ2-7; 12 nucleotides align to TRBD1. Germline loops: CDR1 SNHLY, CDR2 FYNNEI. This CDR3 region has 18 residues. V shed 6 bases and J 5 bases; nucleotides not matched to a gene: 17. The CDR3 spells CASSSGTGGGYPADEQYF. The CDR3, as DNA: TGTGCCAGCAGCTCCGGGACAGGGGGCGGGTATCCTGCGGACGAGCAGTACTTC.

This chain connects TRBV6-6 to TRBJ1-2; a weak D match, TRBD1 (6 bases). Trimming pared 6 bases from V and 4 bases from J, leaving 21 bases between. In germline, CDR1 is MNHNY, CDR2 SVGAGI (reference sequence). The CDR3 contains 16 residues. DNA of the CDR3: TGTGCCAGCAGAAGGGGAGTGGCAAGGGGGATCTATGGCTACACCTTC. Amino acids: CASRRGVARGIYGYTF.

The chain is built from TRBV28 and TRBJ2-1; 9 bases align to TRBD1. V shed 3 bases and J 4 bases; nucleotides not matched to a gene: 7. The germline CDR1 and CDR2 sequences are MDHEN and SYDVKM. This CDR3 is built from 16 residues. The CDR3 coding sequence is TGTGCCAGCAGTTTTGATGACAGGGGGGAATACAATGAGCAGTTCTTC. It encodes CASSFDDRGEYNEQFF.